The clone carrying this T cell receptor beta chain was seen once. These data are taken from a study of blood T cell repertoires in COVID-19. TCRdb's copy holds only in-frame clones and misses some; the assay was immunoSEQ multiplex PCR. The sample contains approximately 200,000 clones, about 84% of which appear only once. CDR3 length: 15 amino acids. CDR1 LGHNA and CDR2 YSLEER come from the germline V gene. Losses at the gene ends were 1 base for V and 2 bases for J; bases not matched to a gene: 3. What was sequenced was PBMCs or T cells enriched from blood (not recorded which). The TCR comes from a woman aged 40 to 50 with acute COVID-19. This sequence joins TRBV4-3 and TRBJ2-5; 8 bases match TRBD2. CDR3 protein: CASSQVGGGQETQYF. The CDR3 DNA follows: TGCGCCAGCAGCCAAGTCGGGGGGGGTCAAGAGACCCAGTACTTC.